The 29 T cell receptor beta chains listed next were all sequenced from one sample in a study of Graves' ophthalmopathy and Graves' hyperthyroidism. Beta-chain TCR CDR3 regions were amplified from RNA transcripts. Scientists carried out first-round RT-PCR using HTBI primers and then a second-round multiplex PCR. From the multiplex PCR reads, TCRdb called clonotypes with MiXCR, one entry per CDR3 protein. Found here are over a million distinct CDR3 sequences, 35% to 45% of them singletons; the top ten hold around 10%. Sequences were obtained from peripheral blood or thyroid tissue (not recorded which). These receptor sequences come from an adult man with Graves' hyperthyroidism.

This clonotype was observed a few times. The J gene is TRBJ1-6, the V gene TRBV20-1; D is undetermined. The CDR3 spans 13 residues. Per germline, CDR1 DFQATT and CDR2 SNEGSKA (reference sequence). V lost 3 bases and J 7 bases, leaving 10 bases between the germline ends. The CDR3 sequence: CSAREPGNSPLHF. CDR3 bases: TGCAGTGCTAGGGAGCCGGGGAATTCACCCCTCCACTTT.

On this clonotype itself: A read error may produce the germline difference seen at one junction end. The V call is TRBV7-9, the J call TRBJ1-4; no definite D call. This CDR3 contains 18 residues. The germline gives CDR1 SEHNR, CDR2 FQNEAQ (reference sequence). CDR3 nucleotides: TGCGCCAGCAGCCAAGAAATCCGGCGGATCGGGAAGACGGAAAAACTGTTTTTT. Translation gives CASSQEIRRIGKTEKLFF.

The chain employs TRBV4-3 and TRBJ2-7; 10 bases align to TRBD2. Germline CDR1 and CDR2: LGHNA and YSLEER. J lost 5 bases, V lost 0 bases, and 4 bases had no gene match. This CDR3 is 15 amino acids long. The CDR3 reads CASSQDASGRNEQYF. In DNA form, the CDR3 reads TGCGCCAGCAGCCAAGATGCTAGCGGGAGAAACGAGCAGTACTTC.

A word on this clonotype: A read error may account for a junction end that differs from germline. The chain couples TRBV7-2 to TRBJ1-5; TRBD1 might be the D (5 bases). This CDR3 is built from 18 residues. CDR1 is SGHTA, CDR2 FQGNSA, per germline. The CDR3 DNA sequence: TGCGCCAGCAGCCAAGATGGGCCGGGACCCAGCCTCAATCAGCCCCAGCATTTT. Encoded protein: CASSQDGPGPSLNQPQHF.

V and J are TRBV20-1 and TRBJ1-1; D ambiguous. V lost 6 bases and J 10 bases, leaving 12 bases between the germline ends. In germline, CDR1 is DFQATT, CDR2 SNEGSKA (reference sequence). The CDR3 length is 10 residues. DNA for the CDR3: TGCAGTGCGAACGGGGTTGGAGCTTTCTTT. The encoded protein is CSANGVGAFF.

This clonotype was observed at least ten times. The chain couples TRBV7-8 to TRBJ1-4; D may be TRBD1 (5 bases). CDR3 length: 16 amino acids. V lost 2 bases and J 0 bases, leaving 10 bases between the germline ends. Germline-derived CDR1 and CDR2 are SGHVS and FQNEAQ. CDR3 region: CASSLRGRATNEKLFF. In DNA form, the CDR3 reads TGTGCCAGCAGCTTAAGGGGCCGTGCAACTAATGAAAAACTGTTTTTT.

The V gene is TRBV7-9, the J gene TRBJ1-2; D call uncertain. V was pared by 6 bases and J by 0 bases, with 11 bases between. The CDR3 is made up of 14 amino acids. In germline, CDR1 is SEHNR, CDR2 FQNEAQ (reference sequence). CDR3 coding DNA: TGTGCCAGCAGGCTGGATACCGCTAACTATGGCTACACCTTC. This translates into CASRLDTANYGYTF. The full variable domain, rest sourced from reference TRBV7-9 and TRBJ1-2, is DTGVSQNPRHKITKRGQNVTFRCDPISEHNRLYWYRQTLGQGPEFLTYFQNEAQLEKSRLLSDRFSAERPKGSFSTLEIQRTEQGDSAMYLCASRLDTANYGYTFGSGTRLTVV.

The rearrangement uses TRBV19 and TRBJ2-5; 8 bases map to TRBD1. Per the germline V gene, CDR1 is LNHDA and CDR2 is SQIVND (reference sequence). V was pared by 5 bases and J by 3 bases, with 11 bases of the junction left unmatched. CDR3 length equals 16 residues. CDR3 sequence reads: CASSSTGTGGEETQYF. The CDR3 DNA reads as TGTGCCAGTAGTTCTACCGGGACAGGAGGGGAAGAGACCCAGTACTTC.

As to this clonotype: Germline is not matched at one junction end, which may reflect a read error. The chain joins TRBV7-9 to TRBJ1-1; 8 nucleotides agree with TRBD1. Germline V gene lookup returns CDR1 SEHNR and CDR2 FQNEAQ (reference sequence). CDR3 length: 15 amino acids. The DNA of the CDR3 is TGTGCCGGCAGTTTTGGGGTCCAGGGGGCCACTGAAGCTTTCTTT. It is translated as CAGSFGVQGATEAFF. The full variable domain, in which reference TRBV7-9 and TRBJ1-1 provide the parts outside the CDR3, is DTGVSQNPRHKITKRGQNVTFRCDPISEHNRLYWYRQTLGQGPEFLTYFQNEAQLEKSRLLSDRFSAERPKGSFSTLEIQRTEQGDSAMYLCAGSFGVQGATEAFFGQGTRLTVV.

This clonotype was detected only a few times. The gene calls are TRBV2 and TRBJ2-3, with 8 bases lining up with TRBD2. The CDR3 is 15 residues long. The V and J ends lost 6 bases and 4 bases, in that order; junction bases with no gene match: 9. Germline lookup yields CDR1 SNHLY and CDR2 FYNNEI. The DNA for the CDR3 is TGTGCCAGCAGAACACCGGGACTAGTGTCAGATACGCAGTATTTT. Translating it yields CASRTPGLVSDTQYF.

This clonotype showed up many times. V usage is TRBV20-1 and J usage is TRBJ2-5, with 8 bases fitting TRBD2. The CDR3 runs 14 residues. Per the germline V gene, CDR1 is DFQATT and CDR2 is SNEGSKA (reference sequence). After removal of 6 bases from V and 9 bases from J, the junction contained 15 bases not matched to a gene. CDR3 DNA: TGCAGTGCGACCGATACTAGCGGACGGATGTCCCAGTACTTC. This codes for CSATDTSGRMSQYF.

V and J are TRBV15 and TRBJ2-5; D gene uncertain. Germline assignment: CDR1 LNHNV and CDR2 YYDKDF (reference sequence). The CDR3 runs 10 residues. Deletions cut 6 bases from V and 6 bases from J, with 5 bases between. CDR3 DNA sequence: TGTGCCACCAGTCCACAGACCCAGTACTTC. As protein: CATSPQTQYF.

V gene TRBV2 combines with J gene TRBJ2-3, with 10 bases aligning to TRBD2. V trimming: 4 bases; J trimming: 0 bases; junction bases outside the gene matches: 4. Germline-derived CDR1 and CDR2 are SNHLY and FYNNEI. CDR3 size: 16 residues. The CDR3: CASSAGLAESTDTQYF. DNA for the CDR3: TGTGCCAGCAGTGCCGGACTAGCGGAGAGCACAGATACGCAGTATTTT.

CDR3 sequence reads: CASGDEQFF. CDR3 sequence (DNA): TGTGCCAGCGGAGATGAGCAGTTCTTC. The chain uses TRBV7-2 and TRBJ2-5; D not certain. The J call may be incorrect, as the DNA end agrees better with TRBJ2-1. CDR1 SGHTA and CDR2 FQGNSA come from the germline V gene. CDR3 length: 9 residues.

In regard to this clonotype: A much larger clone lies one base from this, so it may be a read error. The V call is TRBV7-8, the J call TRBJ2-7; D is undetermined. V shed 5 bases and J shed 0 bases, with 8 bases lying between them. Germline V gene data show CDR1 as SGHVS and CDR2 as FQNEAQ. This CDR3 is built from 13 residues. The DNA of the CDR3 is TGTGCCAGCAGCGCGTGGGACTCCTACGAGCAGTACTTC. Its protein is CASSAWDSYEQYF.

This chain connects TRBV9 to TRBJ2-5, with D unresolved. Trimming took 4 bases from V and 2 from J, leaving 15 bases between them. This CDR3 has 15 residues. Germline lookup yields CDR1 SGDLS and CDR2 YYNGEE. The CDR3 protein is CASSTSETLQETQYF. The CDR3 coding sequence is TGTGCCAGCAGCACAAGCGAGACCCTGCAAGAGACCCAGTACTTC.

This clonotype was observed a few times. The chain recombines TRBV6-2 or TRBV6-3 with TRBJ1-5; D gene ambiguous. Germline assignment: CDR1 MNHEY and CDR2 SVGEGT. Between the trimmed V and J ends, which lost 6 bases and 0 bases, there was a span of 9 bases. CDR3 length: 14 amino acids. CDR3 residues: CASSMSYSNQPQHF. In DNA, the CDR3 is TGTGCCAGCAGCATGTCCTATAGCAATCAGCCCCAGCATTTT.

This clonotype was seen repeatedly, ten times or more. The chain combines TRBV12-3 or TRBV12-4 with TRBJ1-2; 8 bases match TRBD1. Trimming cost V 5 bases and J 8 bases; bases outside gene matches: 7. The CDR3 has 13 amino acids. CDR3 coding DNA: TGTGCCAGCAGTACGCAGGGGGCGTACGGCTACACCTTC. As protein: CASSTQGAYGYTF.

A remark on this clonotype: Given a much more abundant clone one base away, this may be a read error. This chain connects TRBV2 to TRBJ1-1, with D unresolved. Per the germline V gene, CDR1 is SNHLY and CDR2 is FYNNEI. The CDR3 contains 10 residues. Trimming shortened V by 8 bases and J by 3 bases, and 4 bases separated the two germline ends. The DNA of the CDR3 is TGTGCCAGCGTGTACACTGAAGCTTTCTTT. It specifies CASVYTEAFF.

Of note for this clonotype: At one end, the junction sequence differs from germline, possibly due to a read error. The chain carries TRBV5-1 and TRBJ2-6; 7 bases line up with TRBD1. The CDR3 is made up of 14 amino acids. Germline V lookup: CDR1 SGHRS, CDR2 YFSETQ. The CDR3 coding sequence is TGCGCCAGCAGCCAAGAAGGGGGCAAGAGAACTGAAGCTTTC. It translates to CASSQEGGKRTEAF.

In its sample, this clonotype was seen a few times. The V call is TRBV7-8, the J call TRBJ2-3; 11 nucleotides agree with TRBD2. The germline gives CDR1 SGHVS, CDR2 FQNEAQ. The CDR3 length is 15 residues. V lost 1 base, J lost 8 bases, and 5 bases stayed unmatched. The CDR3 is CASSLGLAGTGTQYF. DNA for the CDR3: TGTGCCAGCAGCTTAGGACTAGCGGGAACCGGTACGCAGTATTTT.

This clonotype was seen many times. The chain joins TRBV7-9 to TRBJ1-1; a possible D gene is TRBD1 (5 bases). The CDR3 is 12 residues long. Trimming took 2 bases from V and 10 from J, leaving 11 bases between them. The germline CDR1 and CDR2 sequences are SEHNR and FQNEAQ (reference sequence). The DNA of the CDR3 is TGTGCCAGCAGCTTACTGGGGCAAGTAGCTTTCTTT. Translated, it gives CASSLLGQVAFF. Together with reference TRBV7-9 and TRBJ1-1, the CDR3 gives the full variable domain: DTGVSQNPRHKITKRGQNVTFRCDPISEHNRLYWYRQTLGQGPEFLTYFQNEAQLEKSRLLSDRFSAERPKGSFSTLEIQRTEQGDSAMYLCASSLLGQVAFFGQGTRLTVV.

The V call is TRBV20-1, the J call TRBJ2-7; D call uncertain. Trimming stripped 6 bases from V and 5 bases from J, with 11 bases between. CDR1 is DFQATT, CDR2 SNEGSKA, per germline (reference sequence). The CDR3 runs 11 residues. CDR3 amino acids: CSATPIHEQYF. CDR3 DNA: TGCAGTGCCACGCCGATTCACGAGCAGTACTTC.

A remark on this clonotype: In this CDR3 the conserved last residue, phenylalanine or tryptophan, is missing, so a read error is likely. It is unclear where the CDR3 begins or ends on the DNA, so no DNA is shown, and the CDR3 is as TCRdb lists it. CDR3 sequence reads: CASSPNPD. The genes are TRBV7-2 and TRBJ2-7. From its first to its last residue, the CDR3 has 8 amino acids. CDR1 and CDR2 (germline): SGHTA, FQGNSA.

This chain links TRBV15 with TRBJ1-5; D uncertain. The CDR3 consists of 15 residues. Deletions cut 3 bases from V and 4 bases from J, with 13 bases between. Per germline, CDR1 LNHNV and CDR2 YYDKDF (reference sequence). CDR3 coding DNA: TGTGCCACCAGCAGCCCAGAGACGGTAAATCAGCCCCAGCATTTT. Protein sequence: CATSSPETVNQPQHF. Supplemented by reference TRBV15 and TRBJ1-5, the full variable domain reads DAMVIQNPRYQVTQFGKPVTLSCSQTLNHNVMYWYQQKSSQAPKLLFHYYDKDFNNEADTPDNFQSRRPNTSFCFLDIRSPGLGDTAMYLCATSSPETVNQPQHFGDGTRLSIL.

Points on this clonotype: A much larger clone lies one base from this, so it may be a read error. The chain links TRBV20-1 to TRBJ1-4, with 9 positions matching TRBD1. This CDR3 spans 14 amino acids. Unmatched junction bases numbered 6, after V lost 2 bases and J lost 8 bases. Germline V gives CDR1 DFQATT, CDR2 SNEGSKA (reference sequence). DNA of the CDR3: TGCAGTGCTAGACAGGGGACAGGGCTCGAAAAACTGTTTTTT. Amino acid sequence: CSARQGTGLEKLFF.

This clonotype was seen a single time. The chain employs TRBV29-1 and TRBJ1-1; 7 positions agree with TRBD1. The length of the CDR3 is 13 residues. The J segment lost 9 bases and the V segment lost 2 bases, leaving 9 bases of the junction unmatched. Germline CDR1 and CDR2: SQVTM and ANQGSEA. The chain's CDR3 is CSVEPGQSDKAFF. The CDR3 nucleotides read TGCAGCGTTGAACCGGGACAGAGCGATAAAGCTTTCTTT. The full variable domain, rest sourced from reference TRBV29-1 and TRBJ1-1, is SAVISQKPSRDICQRGTSLTIQCQVDSQVTMMFWYRQQPGQSLTLIATANQGSEATYESGFVIDKFPISRPNLTFSTLTVSNMSPEDSSIYLCSVEPGQSDKAFFGQGTRLTVV.

This clonotype was counted at least ten times. The V gene is TRBV5-1, the J gene TRBJ1-1; no clear D. V was trimmed by 8 bases and J by 1 base, leaving 12 bases between them. The V gene's germline CDR1 is SGHRS and CDR2 YFSETQ. CDR3 length equals 13 residues. This CDR3 reads CASKDQANTEAFF. The DNA for the CDR3 is TGCGCCAGTAAGGATCAGGCGAACACTGAAGCTTTCTTT.

This clonotype was detected a few times. The chain combines TRBV7-9 with TRBJ2-7; 8 bases fit TRBD2. The ends lost 2 bases at V and 3 bases at J; junction bases unmatched: 6. Germline V gene sequence: CDR1 SEHNR, CDR2 FQNEAQ (reference sequence). The CDR3 has 15 amino acids. CDR3 protein: CASSLTGTRYYEQYF. The CDR3 DNA reads as TGTGCCAGCAGCTTAACCGGGACTAGGTACTACGAGCAGTACTTC. The complete variable domain, with remaining parts taken from reference TRBV7-9 and TRBJ2-7, reads DTGVSQNPRHKITKRGQNVTFRCDPISEHNRLYWYRQTLGQGPEFLTYFQNEAQLEKSRLLSDRFSAERPKGSFSTLEIQRTEQGDSAMYLCASSLTGTRYYEQYFGPGTRLTVT.